This passage covers 26 T cell receptor beta chains from one sample sequenced in a study of blood T cell repertoires in COVID-19. Profiled with immunoSEQ multiplex PCR; TCRdb holds only in-frame clones, not every one. The table lists over 100,000 clones, around 88% of them singletons. The specimen was peripheral blood. These receptors originate from a man in his sixties with COVID-19, enrolled during active disease.

A few counts support this clone. This sample includes further DNA sequences coding for the same CDR3. The chain combines TRBV7-9 with TRBJ1-1; no clear D. Trimming cost V 0 bases and J 1 base, with 6 bases left between them. The CDR3 has 14 residues. From germline, CDR1 is SEHNR and CDR2 FQNEAQ (reference sequence). The CDR3 loop is CASSLAGENTEAFF. DNA of the CDR3: TGTGCCAGCAGCTTAGCCGGGGAGAACACTGAAGCTTTCTTT. The variable domain in full, with the rest retrieved from reference TRBV7-9 and TRBJ1-1, is DTGVSQNPRHKITKRGQNVTFRCDPISEHNRLYWYRQTLGQGPEFLTYFQNEAQLEKSRLLSDRFSAERPKGSFSTLEIQRTEQGDSAMYLCASSLAGENTEAFFGQGTRLTVV.

The rearrangement joins TRBV7-2 to TRBJ2-3; 8 bases line up with TRBD2. The CDR3 has 15 residues. Germline V gene sequence: CDR1 SGHTA, CDR2 FQGNSA. V lost 5 bases to trimming and J lost 0 bases; unmatched junction nucleotides: 4. CDR3 residues: CASSPGLGSTDTQYF. CDR3 nucleotide sequence: TGTGCCAGCAGCCCGGGACTAGGGAGCACAGATACGCAGTATTTT.

A single count supports this clone. The chain recombines TRBV11-3 with TRBJ1-2; TRBD1 matches 8 bases. Germline assignment: CDR1 SGHNT and CDR2 YENEEA. The CDR3 spans 14 residues. V dropped 3 bases and J dropped 12; count of bases not matched to a gene: 12. CDR3 sequence (DNA): TGTGCCAGCAGCTTGCGGACAGGGACCAAGCCAAACACCTTC. The encoded protein is CASSLRTGTKPNTF.

This sequence joins TRBV6-1 and TRBJ1-1; 8 bases are shared with TRBD1. V was pared by 0 bases and J by 7 bases, with 19 bases of the junction left unmatched. The CDR3 totals 19 residues. Germline CDR1 is MNHNS and CDR2 is SASEGT. The CDR3: CASSEAFWRGQGYPNEAFF. The DNA of the CDR3 is TGTGCCAGCAGTGAAGCGTTCTGGCGAGGACAGGGTTATCCTAATGAAGCTTTCTTT.

This clone was found a few times. The chain recombines TRBV9 with TRBJ1-1; TRBD1 might be the D (6 bases). V was pared by 1 base and J by 0 bases, with 7 bases between. There are 14 residues in the CDR3. Germline loops: CDR1 SGDLS, CDR2 YYNGEE. CDR3 residues: CASSVTGMNTEAFF. The CDR3 DNA reads as TGTGCCAGCAGCGTAACAGGGATGAACACTGAAGCTTTCTTT.

The rearrangement uses TRBV2 and TRBJ2-3; 7 nucleotides match TRBD1. CDR3 size: 13 residues. Germline CDR1 is SNHLY and CDR2 is FYNNEI. The V gene end was trimmed by 7 bases and the J gene end by 3 bases; junction bases not matched to a gene: 4. The chain's CDR3 is CASKKGATDTQYF. CDR3 nucleotides: TGTGCCAGCAAGAAGGGGGCTACAGATACGCAGTATTTT.

The chain joins TRBV6-6 to TRBJ1-1, with D perhaps TRBD1 (5 bases). Looked up from germline, CDR1 is MNHNY and CDR2 is SVGAGI (reference sequence). V lost 6 bases and J 4 bases, leaving 15 bases between the germline ends. The CDR3 contains 14 residues. The CDR3 spells CASSLYGGRTEAFF. CDR3 DNA: TGTGCCAGCAGCCTATACGGGGGACGCACTGAAGCTTTCTTT.

This chain joins TRBV18 and TRBJ1-6; the D is unclear. The CDR3 is 15 amino acids. Germline CDR1 and CDR2: KGHSH and LQKENI. Trimming removed 4 bases from V and 1 base from J, with 8 bases in between. DNA of the CDR3: TGTGCCAGCTCACTCAGCGGTTCCTATAATTCACCCCTCCACTTT. The encoded protein is CASSLSGSYNSPLHF.

The chain is built from TRBV28 and TRBJ1-5, with a tentative D call TRBD1 (5 bases). V was trimmed by 6 bases and J by 0 bases, leaving 15 bases between them. This CDR3 spans 16 amino acids. Germline V CDR1 and CDR2: MDHEN, SYDVKM. The CDR3 spells CASREGGAYSNQPQHF. In nucleotides, the CDR3 is TGTGCCAGCAGGGAAGGCGGGGCGTATAGCAATCAGCCCCAGCATTTT.

V usage is TRBV27 and J usage is TRBJ2-3, with TRBD2 as a possible D gene (6 bases). V lost 2 bases and J 5 bases, leaving 14 bases between the germline ends. Germline V gives CDR1 MNHEY, CDR2 SMNVEV (reference sequence). The CDR3 runs 15 residues. The CDR3 DNA reads as TGTGCCAGCAGTTTAAGGGTCGGAGGGATAGATACGCAGTATTTT. This translates into CASSLRVGGIDTQYF.

This clone has a single count. The V gene is TRBV7-2, the J gene TRBJ2-1; 7 nucleotides line up with TRBD2. CDR3 length: 17 amino acids. Germline V CDR1 and CDR2: SGHTA, FQGNSA. The V and J ends lost 6 bases and 7 bases, in that order; junction bases with no gene match: 18. CDR3: CASSVDIGGGSKNEQFF. CDR3 in DNA: TGTGCCAGCAGTGTTGATATCGGCGGGGGATCTAAAAATGAGCAGTTCTTC.

This chain links TRBV19 with TRBJ1-1; no reliable D call. Germline V gene sequence: CDR1 LNHDA, CDR2 SQIVND (reference sequence). This CDR3 has 14 amino acids. Trimming removed 7 bases from V and 5 bases from J, with 17 bases in between. CDR3 loop: CASTDFPERTEAFF. CDR3 sequence (DNA): TGTGCCAGTACCGACTTTCCCGAGAGGACTGAAGCTTTCTTT.

This clone was recorded a few times. The chain couples TRBV5-4 to TRBJ2-7; D unclear. V lost 5 bases and J 3 bases, leaving 15 bases between the germline ends. Germline V gives CDR1 SGHNT, CDR2 YYREEE (reference sequence). CDR3 size: 14 residues. CDR3 sequence: CASSRVPSDYEQYF. The CDR3 DNA is TGTGCCAGCAGTCGGGTACCATCGGACTACGAGCAGTACTTC.

The J gene is TRBJ1-1, the V gene TRBV6-5, with unresolved D. The V end was cut by 8 bases, the J end by 2 bases, with 12 bases between. The CDR3 spans 13 residues. In germline, CDR1 is MNHEY, CDR2 SVGAGI. The CDR3 bases are TGTGCCAGCGCGGGAACCTATAACACTGAAGCTTTCTTT. Protein sequence: CASAGTYNTEAFF.

The genes are TRBV19 and TRBJ1-1; D remains unclear. The V gene lost 5 bases and the J gene lost 3 bases, with 16 bases spanning the gap. The CDR3 has 15 residues. Per germline, CDR1 LNHDA and CDR2 SQIVND (reference sequence). The CDR3 DNA reads as TGTGCCAGTAGTTGGACTCCACGGAAGGACACTGAAGCTTTCTTT. Its translation is CASSWTPRKDTEAFF.

The gene calls are TRBV7-3 and TRBJ1-2; TRBD1 matches at 8 bases. CDR1 and CDR2 from the germline V gene are SGHTA and FQGTGA. This CDR3 region has 13 residues. V gave up 5 bases and J gave up 8 bases; unmatched junction bases: 7. DNA for the CDR3: TGTGCCAGCAGCAAGGACAGGGAGGGAGGCTACACCTTC. It is translated as CASSKDREGGYTF.

The chain has TRBV7-2 and TRBJ2-5, with 8 bases matching TRBD2. Per germline, CDR1 SGHTA and CDR2 FQGNSA. V shed 2 bases and J 0 bases; nucleotides not matched to a gene: 8. The CDR3 length is 17 residues. The CDR3 reads CASSLIRLAGYQETQYF. The CDR3 DNA reads TGTGCCAGCAGCTTAATCCGTTTAGCGGGGTACCAAGAGACCCAGTACTTC.

This clone showed up just a few times. V is TRBV28 and J is TRBJ1-2; tentative D call: TRBD1 (6 bases). With 6 bases removed from V and 4 bases from J, the gap between germline ends came to 15 bases. Per the germline V gene, CDR1 is MDHEN and CDR2 is SYDVKM. The CDR3 has 14 residues. For the CDR3, the DNA is TGTGCCAGCAGCTCCTGGGGGCTTGGCTATGGCTACACCTTC. Its translation: CASSSWGLGYGYTF.

V and J are TRBV5-1 and TRBJ2-5; 8 positions match TRBD2. Germline CDR1 reads SGHRS; CDR2 reads YFSETQ. CDR3 length equals 16 residues. V lost 3 bases to trimming and J lost 5 bases; unmatched junction nucleotides: 12. The chain's CDR3 is CASSSWRGDLSETQYF. CDR3 coding DNA: TGCGCCAGCAGCTCGTGGCGGGGGGACCTCAGCGAGACCCAGTACTTC.

This clone was found once. This chain joins TRBV28 and TRBJ2-4; D unresolved. In germline, CDR1 is MDHEN, CDR2 SYDVKM. V shed 2 bases and J shed 8 bases, with 10 bases lying between them. This CDR3 is 13 amino acids long. The CDR3 protein is CASSLVALHIQYF. The CDR3, as DNA: TGTGCCAGCAGTTTAGTGGCATTGCACATTCAGTACTTC.

This sequence joins TRBV1 and TRBJ1-1; the D segment call TRBD1 is taken from the table without a DNA check. TRBV1 is flagged as a pseudogene. This CDR3 comprises 16 residues. DNA of the CDR3: TGCACCAGCACCGAAGTCCGGGACAGGGGGTGTTCTGAAGCTTTCTTT. This sequence encodes CTSTEVRDRGCSEAFF.

This clone was detected a few times. The chain joins TRBV7-9 to TRBJ1-2; D gene unclear. V was clipped by 7 bases and J by 3 bases, with 15 bases between them. There are 14 residues in the CDR3. Germline CDR1 SEHNR, CDR2 FQNEAQ (reference sequence). This CDR3 is CASTWRRDDYGYTF. The CDR3 DNA follows: TGTGCCAGCACCTGGCGGAGAGATGACTATGGCTACACCTTC.

The genes are TRBV10-3 and TRBJ2-5; a possible D gene is TRBD1 (7 bases). Deletions cut 9 bases from V and 3 bases from J, with 17 bases between. This CDR3 spans 14 amino acids. The germline V gene has CDR1 ENHRY and CDR2 SYGVKD. This chain's CDR3 is CAIGGTDVKETQYF. In DNA form, the CDR3 reads TGTGCCATAGGCGGGACAGATGTTAAAGAGACCCAGTACTTC.

The rearrangement links TRBV19 to TRBJ1-2; 8 bases fit TRBD1. The CDR3 sequence is 16 residues long. The V segment lost 7 bases and the J segment 6 bases; nucleotides outside the gene matches: 16. The V gene's germline CDR1 is LNHDA and CDR2 SQIVND (reference sequence). In DNA form, the CDR3 reads TGTGCCAGTACCCTACGGGCCTACTACAGGGGGGATGGCTACACCTTC. Translated: CASTLRAYYRGDGYTF.

V is TRBV18 and J is TRBJ2-1; 7 nucleotides align to TRBD1. The ends lost 3 bases at V and 1 base at J; junction bases unmatched: 6. The CDR3 consists of 16 residues. Looked up from germline, CDR1 is KGHSH and CDR2 is LQKENI. The CDR3 loop is CASSPRQGTSYNEQFF. CDR3 nucleotide sequence: TGTGCCAGCTCACCTCGACAGGGAACTTCCTACAATGAGCAGTTCTTC.

In its sample, this clone was seen once. The V and J genes are TRBV7-9 and TRBJ1-2; TRBD1 might be the D (5 bases). V lost 3 bases and J lost 8, with 19 bases in between. There are 15 residues in the CDR3. Germline lookup yields CDR1 SEHNR and CDR2 FQNEAQ (reference sequence). The CDR3 sequence is CASSFSPGGNLGYTF. CDR3 nucleotide sequence: TGTGCCAGCAGCTTCTCCCCTGGGGGGAATTTGGGCTACACCTTC.